This paragraph reports one T cell receptor (beta chain). Its antigen is unknown. This entry belongs to a study of shared clonotypes between healthy human individuals. The wider study: The study drew on two women and three men aged 18 to 49 as donors.

Study-level results: Clonotypes not shared had lower generation probabilities than those common to all four donors. Of the naive CD4 clonotypes, about 5% were shared across a handful of donors. Specimens sampled were limited to blood, with tissue repertoires likely differing.

Generated by immunoSEQ multiplex PCR, the TCRdb table keeps only in-frame clones and is missing some. The table includes 550,000 to 700,000 clones, more than 70% detected once. From germline, CDR1 is MGHRA and CDR2 YSYEKL. Trimming pared 1 base from V and 3 bases from J, leaving 18 bases between. The CDR3 spans 18 residues. The V call is TRBV4-1, the J call TRBJ2-2, with D perhaps matching TRBD2 (5 bases). The sequenced sample was memory CD4+ T cells sorted from blood. Indicated subset: CD45RA-negative fraction. This clonotype was sampled from a woman in her thirties in good health. CDR3 sequence: CASSQVVRAARDTGELFF. CDR3 coding DNA: TGCGCCAGCAGCCAAGTGGTGCGAGCGGCCCGGGACACCGGGGAGCTGTTTTTT.